This entry lists 25 T cell receptor beta chains sequenced from one sample in a study of Graves' ophthalmopathy and Graves' hyperthyroidism. Amplifying from RNA transcripts, the study obtained TCR beta CDR3 regions. The library came from an HTBI-primed first-round RT-PCR and a second-round multiplex PCR. In TCRdb, the multiplex PCR reads were re-called with MiXCR into one record per CDR3 protein. The sample includes approximately 1.2 million distinct CDR3 sequences, less than 45% of them seen just once. The sample was peripheral blood or thyroid tissue (not recorded which). The receptor set was obtained from an adult man with Graves' hyperthyroidism.

The chain has TRBV25-1 and TRBJ2-7; D possibly corresponds to TRBD2 (8 bases). Germline V gene data show CDR1 as MGHDK and CDR2 as SYGVNS. Trimming took 4 bases from V and 5 from J, leaving 24 bases between them. CDR3 length: 17 amino acids. The chain's CDR3 is CASSAPGGDRRRDEQYF. DNA for the CDR3: TGTGCCAGCAGTGCCCCGGGGGGGGACAGACGGCGGGACGAGCAGTACTTC.

This clonotype was seen ten or more times. The chain links TRBV6-5 to TRBJ1-2, with a tentative D call TRBD1 (6 bases). CDR1 is MNHEY and CDR2 is SVGAGI in the germline V gene. Between the trimmed V and J ends, which lost 6 bases and 3 bases, there was a span of 14 bases. The CDR3 has 14 amino acids. CDR3 sequence: CASSARGGDYGYTF. The CDR3 DNA is TGTGCCAGCAGCGCCAGGGGAGGGGACTATGGCTACACCTTC.

The chain carries TRBV4-1 and TRBJ2-5; TRBD1 agrees at 7 bases. The CDR3 totals 14 residues. Germline V gene lookup returns CDR1 MGHRA and CDR2 YSYEKL. V dropped 6 bases and J dropped 5; count of bases not matched to a gene: 9. The CDR3 DNA reads as TGCGCCAGCAGTCTGCAGGGGGTCGCGGAGACCCAGTACTTC. Encoded protein: CASSLQGVAETQYF.

This clonotype has a count of ten or more. The rearrangement uses TRBV3-1 and TRBJ1-1, with unresolved D. The CDR3 length is 15 residues. The germline gives CDR1 LGHDT, CDR2 YNNKEL (reference sequence). The V end lost 4 bases, the J end lost 2 bases, and 14 bases lay between the germline ends. The DNA of the CDR3 is TGTGCCAGCAGCCCACTCCCGACGGGAAACACTGAAGCTTTCTTT. Protein product: CASSPLPTGNTEAFF.

This chain joins TRBV29-1 and TRBJ2-6; 8 nucleotides align to TRBD1. This CDR3 contains 10 residues. From germline, CDR1 is SQVTM and CDR2 ANQGSEA. The CDR3 loop is CSVRTGVLTF. DNA for the CDR3: TGCAGTGTACGGACAGGGGTCCTGACTTTC.

This clonotype was found a few times. V and J are TRBV27 and TRBJ2-7; 7 bases line up with TRBD2. Germline V lookup: CDR1 MNHEY, CDR2 SMNVEV (reference sequence). The CDR3 covers 14 residues. V was pared by 6 bases and J by 7 bases, with 12 bases of the junction left unmatched. This CDR3 is CASSPGTNPREQYF. As DNA, the CDR3 is TGTGCCAGCAGCCCCGGGACTAACCCTCGGGAGCAGTACTTC.

The genes are TRBV7-2 and TRBJ2-5, with D possibly matching TRBD1 (7 bases). Germline V CDR1 and CDR2: SGHTA, FQGNSA. The CDR3 sequence is 15 residues long. Trimming pared 3 bases from V and 1 base from J, leaving 12 bases between. The CDR3 nucleotides read TGTGCCAGCAGCTTCCGGCGGGACAGCCAAGAGACCCAGTACTTC. Encoded protein: CASSFRRDSQETQYF.

The gene calls are TRBV6-1 and TRBJ2-7; D unclear. V was cut by 6 bases and J by 5 bases, with 20 bases left in between. Germline V CDR1 and CDR2: MNHNS, SASEGT. This CDR3 contains 15 residues. The CDR3 region is CASRPMDGKYDEQYF. The CDR3 coding sequence is TGTGCCAGCAGGCCGATGGACGGAAAATATGACGAGCAGTACTTC.

This clonotype was counted ten times or more. V is TRBV10-2 and J is TRBJ2-7; D not certain. Germline lookup yields CDR1 WSHSY and CDR2 SAAADI. Trimming took off 3 bases at V and 4 bases at J, with 16 bases between the two ends. The CDR3 runs to 15 residues. The CDR3 protein is CASSDRTEPLYEQYF. CDR3 DNA sequence: TGCGCCAGCAGTGACCGGACGGAACCCCTATACGAGCAGTACTTC.

The chain employs TRBV9 and TRBJ2-7; 8 bases fit TRBD2. The V segment lost 2 bases and the J segment 3 bases; nucleotides outside the gene matches: 16. CDR3 length equals 18 residues. Looked up from germline, CDR1 is SGDLS and CDR2 is YYNGEE. In DNA form, the CDR3 reads TGTGCCAGCAGCGTGGGACCGGGGGGGGCAGGTCCCAACTACGAGCAGTACTTC. Its translation: CASSVGPGGAGPNYEQYF.

In its sample, this clonotype was seen many times. V gene TRBV10-2 combines with J gene TRBJ1-1; D gene uncertain. V lost 0 bases, J lost 0 bases, and 2 bases lay in between. This CDR3 contains 13 residues. Germline V gene lookup returns CDR1 WSHSY and CDR2 SAAADI. The CDR3 here is CASSESLNTEAFF. The CDR3 DNA sequence: TGCGCCAGCAGTGAGTCGCTGAACACTGAAGCTTTCTTT.

This clonotype was observed a few times. The chain recombines TRBV5-1 with TRBJ1-3, with 7 bases identical to TRBD1. The V gene end was trimmed by 0 bases and the J gene end by 0 bases; junction bases not matched to a gene: 12. Germline values: CDR1 SGHRS, CDR2 YFSETQ. The CDR3 is made up of 19 amino acids. CDR3 in amino acids: CASSLVGQVGVVSGNTIYF. CDR3 DNA sequence: TGCGCCAGCAGCTTGGTAGGACAGGTGGGAGTTGTCTCTGGAAACACCATATATTTT.

This chain connects TRBV7-3 to TRBJ2-7, with 7 bases that match TRBD1. Trimming at V came to 3 bases and at J to 2 bases, leaving 10 bases not matched to a gene. The CDR3 length is 16 residues. The germline V gene has CDR1 SGHTA and CDR2 FQGTGA. CDR3 residues: CASSLDSSGGTYEQYF. Written as DNA, the CDR3 is TGTGCCAGCAGCTTGGATTCGTCAGGGGGTACCTACGAGCAGTACTTC.

The V and J genes are TRBV10-2 and TRBJ1-6; 7 bases fit TRBD1. V gave up 10 bases and J gave up 7 bases; unmatched junction bases: 4. CDR1 is WSHSY and CDR2 is SAAADI in the germline V gene. CDR3 length: 12 amino acids. CDR3 sequence (DNA): TGCGCCACCGGGACAGTAAATTCACCCCTCCACTTT. Translating gives CATGTVNSPLHF.

The table lists this clonotype with many counts. This rearrangement joins TRBV10-3 to TRBJ1-4; D might be TRBD1 (5 bases). This CDR3 region has 13 residues. Trimming left V 10 bases short and J 10 bases short, with 19 bases between. Germline values: CDR1 ENHRY, CDR2 SYGVKD. In DNA, the CDR3 is TGTGCCACCATGGGAGGGGATGACGGAAAACTGTTTTTT. This sequence encodes CATMGGDDGKLFF.

Of note for this clonotype: The CDR3 carries no conserved terminal phenylalanine or tryptophan, so it likely arises from a read error. It is unclear where the CDR3 begins or ends on the DNA, so no DNA is shown, and the CDR3 is as TCRdb lists it. V usage is TRBV11-2 and J usage is TRBJ1-1. Ends included, the CDR3 has 8 residues. Germline V CDR1 and CDR2: SGHAT, FQNNGV. CDR3: CASSHNSG.

The gene calls are TRBV2 and TRBJ2-6; 10 bases align to TRBD1. The germline V gene encodes CDR1 SNHLY and CDR2 FYNNEI. The CDR3 spans 18 residues. The V and J ends lost 6 bases and 2 bases, in that order; junction bases with no gene match: 10. The CDR3 DNA is TGTGCCAGCAGCCCCCGTCCCGGGACAGGGGCTGGGGCCAACGTCCTGACTTTC. This encodes CASSPRPGTGAGANVLTF.

At least ten counts were recorded for this clonotype. The chain uses TRBV7-6 and TRBJ2-7; 8 nucleotides agree with TRBD1. The germline V gene has CDR1 SGHVS and CDR2 FNYEAQ. This CDR3 comprises 15 residues. With V trimmed by 5 bases and J by 1 base, 7 bases remained unmatched. Here the CDR3 reads CASSHGTGGSYEQYF. DNA for the CDR3: TGTGCCAGCAGCCACGGAACAGGGGGGTCCTACGAGCAGTACTTC.

This clonotype was recorded a few times. V is TRBV7-9 and J is TRBJ2-7; no firm D call. Trimming pared 5 bases from V and 7 bases from J, leaving 12 bases between. Germline V gene lookup returns CDR1 SEHNR and CDR2 FQNEAQ (reference sequence). The CDR3 extends over 12 amino acids. CDR3 bases: TGTGCCAGCAGCCCGATTGCCCGGGAGCAGTACTTC. Its protein is CASSPIAREQYF.

This clonotype was picked up many times. The chain is built from TRBV2 and TRBJ2-6, with TRBD1 identical over 7 bases. Germline assignment: CDR1 SNHLY and CDR2 FYNNEI. V shed 7 bases and J 3 bases; nucleotides not matched to a gene: 12. This CDR3 region has 17 residues. The CDR3 region has the DNA TGTGCCAGCAACGACAGGGTATTACTGAGTGGGGCCAACGTCCTGACTTTC. It encodes CASNDRVLLSGANVLTF.

This clonotype was seen more than once but under ten times. V and J are TRBV4-1 and TRBJ1-2, with 7 bases aligning to TRBD1. J was trimmed by 6 bases and V by 0 bases; bases with no gene match: 1. Germline assignment: CDR1 MGHRA and CDR2 YSYEKL. This CDR3 is built from 13 residues. CDR3 residues: CASSQEQGNGYTF. CDR3 nucleotide sequence: TGCGCCAGCAGCCAAGAACAGGGGAATGGCTACACCTTC.

This clonotype was seen a handful of times. V gene TRBV27 combines with J gene TRBJ1-2; a possible D gene is TRBD1 (6 bases). This CDR3 comprises 12 residues. From germline, CDR1 is MNHEY and CDR2 SMNVEV (reference sequence). Trimming pared 8 bases from V and 8 bases from J, leaving 15 bases between. CDR3: CASARAGDGYTF. The DNA for the CDR3 is TGTGCCAGCGCGCGCGCAGGGGACGGCTACACCTTC.

In its sample, this clonotype was seen a few times. The chain uses TRBV6-5 and TRBJ1-5; D is uncertain. V lost 4 bases, J lost 5 bases, and 9 bases lay in between. This CDR3 is 13 amino acids long. CDR1 is MNHEY and CDR2 is SVGAGI in the germline V gene. The CDR3 DNA reads TGTGCCAGCAGTTTGGCCGGTTATCAGCCCCAGCATTTT. It encodes CASSLAGYQPQHF.

This clonotype showed up just a few times. V usage is TRBV7-9 and J usage is TRBJ2-7; tentatively, D is TRBD1 (6 bases). Germline V gene lookup returns CDR1 SEHNR and CDR2 FQNEAQ (reference sequence). V lost 6 bases and J lost 2, with 14 bases in between. This CDR3 has 14 amino acids. The CDR3 nucleotides are TGTGCCAGCAGTTCGGGACACCCAGCCTACGAGCAGTACTTC. Its protein product is CASSSGHPAYEQYF.

CDR3 nucleotide sequence: TGCAGTGCTAGGGAGGGGGCACAACGGGGCAATCAGCCCCAGCATTTT. Its translation is CSAREGAQRGNQPQHF. V usage is TRBV20-1 and J usage is TRBJ1-5; 7 bases agree with TRBD1. CDR3 size: 16 residues. The junction had 10 bases not matched to a gene; V was cut back by 3 bases and J by 2 bases. The germline V gene has CDR1 DFQATT and CDR2 SNEGSKA (reference sequence).